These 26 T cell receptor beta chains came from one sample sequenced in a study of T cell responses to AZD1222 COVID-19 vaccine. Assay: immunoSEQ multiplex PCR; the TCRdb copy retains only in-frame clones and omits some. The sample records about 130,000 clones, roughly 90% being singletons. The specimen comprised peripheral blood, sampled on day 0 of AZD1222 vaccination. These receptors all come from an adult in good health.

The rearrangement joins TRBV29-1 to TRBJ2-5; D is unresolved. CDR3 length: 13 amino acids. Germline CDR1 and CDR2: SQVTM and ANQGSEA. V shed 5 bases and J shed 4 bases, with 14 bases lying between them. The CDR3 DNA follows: TGCAGCGTTACCGTCCAGCCGGGAGAGACCCAGTACTTC. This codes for CSVTVQPGETQYF. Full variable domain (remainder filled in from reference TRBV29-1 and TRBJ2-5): SAVISQKPSRDICQRGTSLTIQCQVDSQVTMMFWYRQQPGQSLTLIATANQGSEATYESGFVIDKFPISRPNLTFSTLTVSNMSPEDSSIYLCSVTVQPGETQYFGPGTRLLVL.

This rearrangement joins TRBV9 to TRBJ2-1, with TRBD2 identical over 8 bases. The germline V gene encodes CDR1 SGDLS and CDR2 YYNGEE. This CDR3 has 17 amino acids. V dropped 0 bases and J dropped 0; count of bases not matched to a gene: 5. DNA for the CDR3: TGTGCCAGCAGCGTAGAACCGGGAGGGAGCTCCTACAATGAGCAGTTCTTC. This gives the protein CASSVEPGGSSYNEQFF.

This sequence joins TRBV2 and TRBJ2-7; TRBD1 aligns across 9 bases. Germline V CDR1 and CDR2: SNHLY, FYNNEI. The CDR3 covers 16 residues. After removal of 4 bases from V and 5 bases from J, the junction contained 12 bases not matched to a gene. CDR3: CASSVGTGIVDHEQYF. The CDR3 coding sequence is TGTGCCAGCAGTGTTGGGACAGGGATCGTTGACCACGAGCAGTACTTC.

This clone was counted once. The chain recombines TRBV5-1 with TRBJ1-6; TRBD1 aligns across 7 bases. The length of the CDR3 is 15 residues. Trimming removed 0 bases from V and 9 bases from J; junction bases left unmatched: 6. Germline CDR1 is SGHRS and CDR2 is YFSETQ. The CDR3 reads CASSLGDSRSSPLHF. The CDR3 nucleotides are TGCGCCAGCAGCTTGGGGGACAGCAGGAGTTCACCCCTCCACTTT.

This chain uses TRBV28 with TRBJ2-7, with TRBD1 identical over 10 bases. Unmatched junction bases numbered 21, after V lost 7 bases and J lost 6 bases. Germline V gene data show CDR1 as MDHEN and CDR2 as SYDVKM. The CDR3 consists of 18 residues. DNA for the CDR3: TGTGCCAGCAAAAGGCCCCAGGCGTGGGGGACAGGGGAGGGCGAGCAGTACTTC. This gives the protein CASKRPQAWGTGEGEQYF.

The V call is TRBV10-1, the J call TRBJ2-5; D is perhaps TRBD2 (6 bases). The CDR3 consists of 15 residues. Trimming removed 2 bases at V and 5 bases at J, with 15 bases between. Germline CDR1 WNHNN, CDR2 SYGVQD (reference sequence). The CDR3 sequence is CASSEASAGGETQYF. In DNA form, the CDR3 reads TGCGCCAGCAGTGAGGCTAGCGCCGGAGGGGAGACCCAGTACTTC.

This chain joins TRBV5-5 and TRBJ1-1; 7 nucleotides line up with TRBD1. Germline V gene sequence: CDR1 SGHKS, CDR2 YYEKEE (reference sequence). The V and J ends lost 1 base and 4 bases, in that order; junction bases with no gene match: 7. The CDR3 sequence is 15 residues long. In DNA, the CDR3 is TGTGCCAGCAGCTTGACAGGGGCGGCGGGCACTGAAGCTTTCTTT. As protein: CASSLTGAAGTEAFF.

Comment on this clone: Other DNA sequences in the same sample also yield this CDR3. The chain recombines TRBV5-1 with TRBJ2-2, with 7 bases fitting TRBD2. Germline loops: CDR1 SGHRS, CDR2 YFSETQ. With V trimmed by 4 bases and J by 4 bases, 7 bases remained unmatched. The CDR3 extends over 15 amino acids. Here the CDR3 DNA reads TGCGCCAGCAGCCTTAGCGGCGGGGGCACCGGGGAGCTGTTTTTT. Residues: CASSLSGGGTGELFF.

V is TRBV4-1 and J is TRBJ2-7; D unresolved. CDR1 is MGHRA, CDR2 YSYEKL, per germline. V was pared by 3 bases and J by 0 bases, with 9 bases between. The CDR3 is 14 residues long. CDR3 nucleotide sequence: TGCGCCAGCAGCCATCTTGAGAGCTCCTACGAGCAGTACTTC. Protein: CASSHLESSYEQYF.

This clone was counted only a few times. CDR3 amino acids: CASSDRGLNQPQHF. CDR3 sequence (DNA): TGCGCCAGCAGTGACAGGGGACTCAATCAGCCCCAGCATTTT. The gene calls are TRBV10-1 and TRBJ1-5; D perhaps matches TRBD1 (6 bases). V was pared by 3 bases and J by 3 bases, with 9 bases between. The CDR3 spans 14 residues. Germline-derived CDR1 and CDR2 are WNHNN and SYGVQD (reference sequence).

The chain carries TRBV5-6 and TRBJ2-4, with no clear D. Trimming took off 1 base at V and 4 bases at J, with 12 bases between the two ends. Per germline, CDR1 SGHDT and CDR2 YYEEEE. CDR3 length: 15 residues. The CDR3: CASSLRGLIKNIQYF. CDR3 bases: TGTGCCAGCAGCTTGAGAGGTCTGATAAAAAACATTCAGTACTTC.

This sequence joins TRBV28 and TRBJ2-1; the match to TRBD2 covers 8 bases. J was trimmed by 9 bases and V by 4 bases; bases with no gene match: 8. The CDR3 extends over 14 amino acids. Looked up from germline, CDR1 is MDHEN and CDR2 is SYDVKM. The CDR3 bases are TGTGCCAGCAGTTCCCGGACTAGCCGGGGTGAGCAGTTCTTC. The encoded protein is CASSSRTSRGEQFF.

The CDR3 DNA is TGTGCCAGTAGTATAGTCCAAACTTCGACGGGGTCTTACGGAAACACCATATATTTT. This translates into CASSIVQTSTGSYGNTIYF. This rearrangement joins TRBV19 to TRBJ1-3, with D unclear. The CDR3 is made up of 19 amino acids. Per germline, CDR1 LNHDA and CDR2 SQIVND (reference sequence). V lost 1 base to trimming and J lost 4 bases, with 23 bases between them.

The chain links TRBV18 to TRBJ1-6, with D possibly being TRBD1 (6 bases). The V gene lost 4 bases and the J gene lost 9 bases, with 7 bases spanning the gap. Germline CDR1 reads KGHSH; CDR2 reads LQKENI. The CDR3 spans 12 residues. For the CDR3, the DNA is TGTGCCAGCTCACGACAGGTTTCACCCCTCCACTTT. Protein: CASSRQVSPLHF.

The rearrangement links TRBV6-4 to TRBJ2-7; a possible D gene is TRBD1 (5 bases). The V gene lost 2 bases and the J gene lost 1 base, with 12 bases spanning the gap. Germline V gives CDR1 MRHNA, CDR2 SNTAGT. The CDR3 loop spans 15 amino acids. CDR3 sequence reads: CASSDKGRSSYEQYF. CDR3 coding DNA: TGTGCCAGCAGTGACAAGGGGCGGTCATCCTACGAGCAGTACTTC.

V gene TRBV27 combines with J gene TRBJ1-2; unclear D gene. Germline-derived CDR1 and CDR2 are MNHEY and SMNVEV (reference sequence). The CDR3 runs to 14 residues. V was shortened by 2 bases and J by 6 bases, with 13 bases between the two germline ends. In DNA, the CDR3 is TGTGCCAGCAGTTTAGGGAACGGGCTGGATGGCTACACCTTC. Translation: CASSLGNGLDGYTF.

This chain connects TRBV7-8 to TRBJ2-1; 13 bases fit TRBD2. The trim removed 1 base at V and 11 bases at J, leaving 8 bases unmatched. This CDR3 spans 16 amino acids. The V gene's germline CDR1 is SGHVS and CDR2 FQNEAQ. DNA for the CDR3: TGTGCCAGCAGCTTAGGTACGGGACTAGCGGGGAGTAAGCAGTTCTTC. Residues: CASSLGTGLAGSKQFF.

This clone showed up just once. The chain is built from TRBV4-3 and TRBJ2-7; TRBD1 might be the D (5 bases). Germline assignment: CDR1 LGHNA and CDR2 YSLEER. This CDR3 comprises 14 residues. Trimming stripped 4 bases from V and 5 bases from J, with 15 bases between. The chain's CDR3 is CASSRGSGLDEQYF. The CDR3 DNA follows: TGCGCCAGCAGCCGCGGATCAGGGCTCGACGAGCAGTACTTC.

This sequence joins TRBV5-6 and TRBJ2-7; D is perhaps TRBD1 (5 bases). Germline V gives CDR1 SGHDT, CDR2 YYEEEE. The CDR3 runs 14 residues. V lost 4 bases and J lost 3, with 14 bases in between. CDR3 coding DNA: TGTGCCAGCAGCCATCGACAGCAATACTACGAGCAGTACTTC. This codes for CASSHRQQYYEQYF.

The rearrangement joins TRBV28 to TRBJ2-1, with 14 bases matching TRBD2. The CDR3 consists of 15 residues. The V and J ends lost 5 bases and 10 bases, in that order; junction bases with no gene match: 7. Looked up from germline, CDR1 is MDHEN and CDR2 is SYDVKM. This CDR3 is CASSLPGLAGDEQFF. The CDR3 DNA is TGTGCCAGCAGTCTACCGGGACTAGCGGGAGACGAGCAGTTCTTC.

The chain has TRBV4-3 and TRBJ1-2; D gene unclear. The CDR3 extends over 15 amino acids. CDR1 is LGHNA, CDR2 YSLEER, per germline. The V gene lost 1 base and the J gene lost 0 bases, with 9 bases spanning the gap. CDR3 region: CASSQVSMANYGYTF. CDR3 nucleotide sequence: TGCGCCAGCAGCCAAGTTTCTATGGCTAACTATGGCTACACCTTC.

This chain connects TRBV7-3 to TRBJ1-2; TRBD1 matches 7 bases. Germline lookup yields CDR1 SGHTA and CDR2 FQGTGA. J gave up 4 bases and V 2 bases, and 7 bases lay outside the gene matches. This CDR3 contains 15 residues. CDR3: CASSLGGQVIYGYTF. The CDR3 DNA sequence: TGTGCCAGCAGCTTAGGTGGACAGGTGATCTATGGCTACACCTTC.

The CDR3 DNA reads TGTGCCAGCAGCCAAGATCAGCAGCCGTACGAGCAGTACTTC. Residues: CASSQDQQPYEQYF. The chain joins TRBV3-1 (or the pseudogene TRBV3-2) to TRBJ2-7; unclear D gene. The CDR3 spans 14 residues. CDR1 is LGHDT and CDR2 is YNNKEL in the germline V gene (reference sequence). Trimming stripped 0 bases from V and 4 bases from J, with 10 bases between.

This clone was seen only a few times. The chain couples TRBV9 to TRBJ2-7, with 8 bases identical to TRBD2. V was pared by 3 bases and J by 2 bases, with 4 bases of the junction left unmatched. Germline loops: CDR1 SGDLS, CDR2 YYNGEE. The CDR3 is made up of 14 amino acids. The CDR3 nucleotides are TGTGCCAGCAGCGCGGGAGGGCTTGCCTACGAGCAGTACTTC. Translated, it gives CASSAGGLAYEQYF.

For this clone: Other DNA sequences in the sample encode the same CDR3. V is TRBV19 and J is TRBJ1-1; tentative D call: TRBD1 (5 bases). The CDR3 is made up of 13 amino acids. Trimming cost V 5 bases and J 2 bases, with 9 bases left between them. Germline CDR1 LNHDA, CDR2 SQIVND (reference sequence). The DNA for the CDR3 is TGTGCCAGTAGTTCGACAGCTAACACTGAAGCTTTCTTT. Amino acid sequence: CASSSTANTEAFF.

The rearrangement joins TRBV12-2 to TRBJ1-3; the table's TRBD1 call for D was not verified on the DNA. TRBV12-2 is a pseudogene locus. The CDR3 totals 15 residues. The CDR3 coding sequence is TGTGCAAGTCGCTTTTCAGGCACATGTGGGTTCACCATATATTTT. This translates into CASRFSGTCGFTIYF.